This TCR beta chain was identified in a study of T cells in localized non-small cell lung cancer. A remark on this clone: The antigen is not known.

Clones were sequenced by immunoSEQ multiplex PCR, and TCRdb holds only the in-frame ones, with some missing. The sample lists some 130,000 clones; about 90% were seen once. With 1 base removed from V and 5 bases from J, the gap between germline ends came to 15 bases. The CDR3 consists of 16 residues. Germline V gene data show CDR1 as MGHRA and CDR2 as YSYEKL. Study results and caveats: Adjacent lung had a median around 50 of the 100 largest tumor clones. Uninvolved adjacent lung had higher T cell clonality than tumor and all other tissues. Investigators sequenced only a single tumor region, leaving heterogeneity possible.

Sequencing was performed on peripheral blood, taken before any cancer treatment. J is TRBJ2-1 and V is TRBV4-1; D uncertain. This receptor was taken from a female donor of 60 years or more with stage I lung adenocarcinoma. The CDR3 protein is CASSQAVLTSNNEQFF. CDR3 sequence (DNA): TGCGCCAGCAGCCAAGCGGTACTAACTTCCAACAATGAGCAGTTCTTC.